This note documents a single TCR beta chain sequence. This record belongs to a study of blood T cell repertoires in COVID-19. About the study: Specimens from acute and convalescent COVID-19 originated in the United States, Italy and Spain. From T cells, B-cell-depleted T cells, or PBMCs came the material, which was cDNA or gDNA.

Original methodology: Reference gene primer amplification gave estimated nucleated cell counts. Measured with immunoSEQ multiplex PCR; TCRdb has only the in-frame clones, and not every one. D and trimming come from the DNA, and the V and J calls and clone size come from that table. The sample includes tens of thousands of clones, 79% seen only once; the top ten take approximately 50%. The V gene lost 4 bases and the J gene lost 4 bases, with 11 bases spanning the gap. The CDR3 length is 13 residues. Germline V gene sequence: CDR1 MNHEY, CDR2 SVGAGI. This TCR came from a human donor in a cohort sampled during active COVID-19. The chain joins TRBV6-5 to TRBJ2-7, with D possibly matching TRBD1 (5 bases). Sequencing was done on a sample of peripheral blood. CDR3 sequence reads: CASSSRQTYEQYF. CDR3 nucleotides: TGTGCCAGCAGTTCCCGACAGACGTACGAGCAGTACTTC.